This T cell receptor beta chain emerged from a study of CD8+CD57+ T cells in acquired aplastic anemia. Before being chosen for sequencing, patients had shown CD8+CD57+ cell expansion by flow cytometry. Sampling of blood occurred while the patients had still received no therapy. TCR beta VDJ combinations and CDR3 sequences were profiled from genomic DNA. One entry per CDR3 protein, called by TCRdb with MiXCR from the reads. The data hold under 200,000 distinct CDR3 sequences, with 48% observed a single time. This clonotype was observed many times. This CDR3 is built from 14 residues. CDR1 MNHEY and CDR2 SVGAGI come from the germline V gene. Trimming cost V 4 bases and J 5 bases, with 14 bases left between them.

Sequencing input: sorted CD4+, CD8+, or CD8+CD57+ T cells (not recorded which) from PBMCs. The sequence was collected from a human donor with aplastic anemia. The chain combines TRBV6-5 with TRBJ1-2, with a weak D call TRBD1 (6 bases). The CDR3 coding sequence is TGTGCCAGCAGTTCGGGGGCCAGTAAATATGGCTACACCTTC. Protein product: CASSSGASKYGYTF.